These 13 T cell receptor beta chains originate from one sample sequenced in a study of T cells after posttransplantation cyclophosphamide. Clones were read by immunoSEQ multiplex PCR, and TCRdb kept only the in-frame ones, dropping some. The table has about 43,000 clones, about nine tenths seen once. Busulfan-fludarabine conditioning, marrow transplant, and cyclophosphamide on days +3 and +4 were administered. The sequencing here drew on PBMCs, taken around 63 days after allogeneic stem cell transplant with posttransplant cyclophosphamide. The source is a male patient between 55 and 70 years old who received an allogeneic stem cell transplant from a related donor and was CMV-positive. The graft donor may account for some of the T cells.

To note about this clone: The junction departs from germline at one end; a sequencing error may be responsible. The chain links TRBV19 to TRBJ1-1; TRBD1 aligns across 10 bases. Per germline, CDR1 LNHDA and CDR2 SQIVND (reference sequence). CDR3 length: 14 amino acids. The CDR3 loop reads CASSVDRGRTEAFF. CDR3 sequence (DNA): TGTGCCAGTAGTGTAGACAGGGGGCGGACTGAAGCTTTCTTT.

This clone has only one observation. The junction differs from germline at one of its ends, possibly a read error. Other DNA sequences in the sample encode the same CDR3. The chain links TRBV6-5 to TRBJ1-6; D uncertain. The CDR3 covers 15 residues. Germline CDR1 MNHEY, CDR2 SVGAGI. The CDR3 coding sequence is TGTGCCAGCAAGCGGGGTGAAAGCTATAATTCCCCCCTCCACTTT. It yields the protein CASKRGESYNSPLHF.

The chain employs TRBV5-4 and TRBJ2-7; 9 nucleotides agree with TRBD2. The CDR3 contains 16 residues. The V segment lost 1 base and the J segment 2 bases; nucleotides outside the gene matches: 7. Germline-derived CDR1 and CDR2 are SGHNT and YYREEE (reference sequence). In nucleotides, the CDR3 is TGTGCCAGCAGCTTGTCTGCTAGCGGGGACCCCTACGAGCAGTACTTC. This encodes CASSLSASGDPYEQYF. The variable domain in full, with the rest retrieved from reference TRBV5-4 and TRBJ2-7, is ETGVTQSPTHLIKTRGQQVTLRCSSQSGHNTVSWYQQALGQGPQFIFQYYREEENGRGNFPPRFSGLQFPNYSSELNVNALELDDSALYLCASSLSASGDPYEQYFGPGTRLTVT.

This chain connects TRBV7-6 to TRBJ2-1; 11 nucleotides match TRBD2. The CDR3 contains 19 residues. The trim removed 2 bases at V and 8 bases at J, leaving 17 bases unmatched. Germline V gene sequence: CDR1 SGHVS, CDR2 FNYEAQ. CDR3 nucleotide sequence: TGTGCCAGCAGCTTAAACCCACCCGAGGGTAGCGGGGGGGCTCATGAGCAGTTCTTC. This sequence encodes CASSLNPPEGSGGAHEQFF.

V is TRBV2 and J is TRBJ1-5; D is unclear. The CDR3 totals 14 residues. V lost 4 bases and J lost 2, with 9 bases in between. In germline, CDR1 is SNHLY, CDR2 FYNNEI. DNA for the CDR3: TGTGCCAGCAGTGCCCTCGAGGGCAATCAGCCCCAGCATTTT. It codes for CASSALEGNQPQHF. The whole variable domain, remainder taken from reference TRBV2 and TRBJ1-5, is EPEVTQTPSHQVTQMGQEVILRCVPISNHLYFYWYRQILGQKVEFLVSFYNNEISEKSEIFDDQFSVERPDGSNFTLKIRSTKLEDSAMYFCASSALEGNQPQHFGDGTRLSIL.

The chain recombines TRBV30 with TRBJ1-6, with 7 bases aligning to TRBD1. V lost 5 bases, J lost 7 bases, and 11 bases stayed unmatched. Germline assignment: CDR1 GTSNPN and CDR2 SVGIG (reference sequence). The CDR3 loop spans 15 amino acids. The CDR3 bases are TGTGCCTGGCACCTACCGGGACAGCCAAATTCACCCCTCCACTTT. This codes for CAWHLPGQPNSPLHF. Supplemented by reference TRBV30 and TRBJ1-6, the full variable domain reads SQTIHQWPATLVQPVGSPLSLECTVEGTSNPNLYWYRQAAGRGLQLLFYSVGIGQISSEVPQNLSASRPQDRQFILSSKKLLLSDSGFYLCAWHLPGQPNSPLHFGNGTRLTVT.

J is TRBJ1-2 and V is TRBV20-1; D gene ambiguous. V shed 5 bases and J shed 2 bases, with 6 bases lying between them. CDR1 DFQATT and CDR2 SNEGSKA come from the germline V gene (reference sequence). The CDR3 has 11 amino acids. The chain's CDR3 is CSASENYGYTF. CDR3 in DNA: TGCAGTGCTTCAGAAAACTATGGCTACACCTTC.

V and J are TRBV9 and TRBJ1-3; 9 bases map to TRBD1. The CDR3 is 16 amino acids. The germline V gene encodes CDR1 SGDLS and CDR2 YYNGEE. The V segment lost 1 base and the J segment 4 bases; nucleotides outside the gene matches: 6. The CDR3 sequence: CASSVHSGQGGNTIYF. For the CDR3, the DNA is TGTGCCAGCAGCGTACACTCGGGACAGGGAGGAAACACCATATATTTT.

In this sample, this clone turned up a few times. The chain has TRBV11-2 and TRBJ1-5, with D perhaps matching TRBD1 (5 bases). Between the trimmed V and J ends, which lost 0 bases and 9 bases, there was a span of 12 bases. The CDR3 runs to 14 residues. Germline V gene data show CDR1 as SGHAT and CDR2 as FQNNGV. DNA of the CDR3: TGTGCCAGCAGCTTAGACACCATCCAGGGGCCCCAGCATTTT. This encodes CASSLDTIQGPQHF. The full variable domain, its missing parts supplied by reference TRBV11-2 and TRBJ1-5, is EAGVAQSPRYKIIEKRQSVAFWCNPISGHATLYWYQQILGQGPKLLIQFQNNGVVDDSQLPKDRFSAERLKGVDSTLKIQPAKLEDSAVYLCASSLDTIQGPQHFGDGTRLSIL.

V gene TRBV11-2 combines with J gene TRBJ1-1, with 9 nucleotides matching TRBD1. The CDR3 runs to 13 residues. CDR1 is SGHAT and CDR2 is FQNNGV in the germline V gene. V shed 5 bases and J 6 bases; nucleotides not matched to a gene: 4. Here the CDR3 reads CASSPDRGAEAFF. As DNA, the CDR3 is TGTGCCAGCAGCCCGGACAGGGGCGCTGAAGCTTTCTTT.

The chain links TRBV10-3 to TRBJ2-7, with a possible D match to TRBD1 (5 bases). Germline assignment: CDR1 ENHRY and CDR2 SYGVKD. The CDR3 length is 14 residues. V lost 0 bases to trimming and J lost 3 bases, with 9 bases between them. The CDR3, as DNA: TGTGCCATCAGTGAGTCTGGACAAAGCTACGAGCAGTACGTC. This translates into CAISESGQSYEQYV.

This chain connects TRBV19 to TRBJ1-5, with 8 bases identical to TRBD1. The CDR3 extends over 17 amino acids. J gave up 4 bases and V 4 bases, and 12 bases lay outside the gene matches. In germline, CDR1 is LNHDA, CDR2 SQIVND (reference sequence). CDR3 protein: CASSNDRGQATNQPQHF. Written as DNA, the CDR3 is TGTGCCAGTAGTAACGACCGGGGACAGGCGACAAATCAGCCCCAGCATTTT.

The chain links TRBV5-1 to TRBJ2-3, with a tentative D call TRBD1 (6 bases). This CDR3 has 14 residues. V was clipped by 3 bases and J by 3 bases, with 11 bases between them. Per the germline V gene, CDR1 is SGHRS and CDR2 is YFSETQ. DNA for the CDR3: TGCGCCAGCAGCTCGGTAGGGGGAACAGATACGCAGTATTTT. Amino acids: CASSSVGGTDTQYF.